This TCR beta chain stems from a study of blood T cell repertoires in COVID-19. The wider study: The United States, Italy and Spain supplied acute and convalescent COVID-19 samples. The analysed material was cDNA or gDNA that came from T cells, B-cell-depleted T cells, or PBMCs.

Clones were read by immunoSEQ multiplex PCR, and TCRdb kept only the in-frame ones, dropping some. Of about 89,000 clones listed, approximately 84% were seen once; the top ten hold about 5.7%. The receptor was derived from a man in his sixties or seventies with COVID-19, enrolled during active disease. The sample was peripheral blood.

The CDR3 sequence is CASSIDRQNIQYF. DNA for the CDR3: TGTGCCAGTAGTATCGACAGACAAAACATTCAGTACTTC. The chain recombines TRBV19 with TRBJ2-4; D is perhaps TRBD1 (5 bases). Per germline, CDR1 LNHDA and CDR2 SQIVND (reference sequence). The germline V and J ends were trimmed by 3 bases and 5 bases, with 8 bases remaining between them. The CDR3 contains 13 residues.